What follows describes a single T cell receptor beta chain. This clone's antigen is unknown. The input lacks base qualities; no much larger clone sits a single base away. The High Capacity cDNA Reverse Transcription Kit was used to reverse transcribe all of the isolated RNA, meaning that expressed TCRB transcripts were what got sequenced. Naive, central memory and regulatory T cell samples underwent deep immunoSEQ sequencing, averaging about 3.57 million total reads per sample. Sorted cells were lysed in RLT buffer, and RNA was extracted using DNase-treated RNeasy Micro or Mini kits according to cell number. Each cell subset was processed separately to prevent cross-contamination, with patient and healthy donor samples processed together. Using the immunoSEQ multiplex PCR, TCRB sequences were amplified from cDNA into 87-bp fragments spanning the CDR3 region. Amplicons were sequenced on the Illumina HiSeq platform. As for the original processing: PCR bias was corrected computationally using synthetic template baselines, and reads within Hamming distance 2 were collapsed, with unmergeable singletons discarded. By aligning reads against IMGT, V, D and J genes, CDR3 length, and insertions or deletions at six rearrangement sites were assigned. Within each subset, clonotype counts were normalized to the number of sorted cells before true diversity and Gini coefficients were calculated with the tcR R package. The overlap coefficient, calculated on TCRB nucleotide sequences, was used to measure repertoire sharing. In its TCRdb copy, this immuneACCESS table keeps in-frame sequences only and misses some clones. Where compared with another copy, unresolved V genes explain less than half of these, and the others have no known cause. The DNA was the basis for D and trimming; V, J and clone size are from that table. For this sample the table gives 330,000 or so clones, of which 14% were detected only once. Of the sample, about 6.6% falls within the top ten clones.

The data are from a study of beta chain features in type 1 diabetes (dated by TCRdb to about 2018). The study in broad terms: No differences in mean age, gender distribution, total cell number or subset yield were found between patients and healthy donors. A total of some 100,000,000 sorted cells were examined across all samples, and a strong correlation was observed between cell number per subset and RNA yield. Whereas all 30 or so donors provided naive and central memory subsets, regulatory and stem cell-like memory subsets were isolated from just 8 patients and about 8 healthy donors. In the study, recently diagnosed type 1 diabetes patients and matched healthy donors were compared on the TCRB repertoires of their sorted circulating CD4+ T cell subsets.

From its cysteine to its phenylalanine, the CDR3 spans 14 amino acids. Here the CDR3 DNA is all that survives: 42 bases in frame from base 1. Trimming costs V 4 bases and J 3 bases, and their ends lie 11 bases apart. CDR1 and CDR2, per the germline V gene, are LGHNA and YSLEER. Each donor gave one peripheral blood draw, roughly 110 mL on average, collected into heparinised tubes. A BD FACSAria II and a panel including CD45RO, CCR7, CD25, CD127, CD95 and CD27 were used to sort naive, central memory, regulatory and stem cell-like memory CD4+ T cells. All sorted populations exceeded 95% purity. PBMCs were isolated right away by Lymphoprep density gradient centrifugation and were stained directly, without culture. So that batch effects would be minimized, each experiment stained and sorted samples in pairs, pairing one healthy donor with one patient. What the work shows at the level of the full study, not this receptor alone: Because cDNA rather than genomic DNA was sequenced, highly expressing activated cells could have been over-represented, although no difference in activation and CD3 levels was found between groups. At VDJ recombination sites, type 1 diabetes patients had fewer insertions and more deleted nucleotides, which implies abnormalities in thymic rearrangement. Type 1 diabetes patients showed a moderate but significant shortening of TCRB CDR3 length in all four CD4+ subsets. Because the HLA sub-analyses included only small numbers of individuals, any influence of HLA type on TCRB rearrangement was left unresolved. Shorter templates might be favored by PCR, yet because patient and control samples were amplified and corrected together, any such skew would affect both groups equally. The naive, central memory and regulatory TCRB repertoires appeared to resemble one another more closely among patients than among healthy donors.

Sequencing was performed on central memory CD4+ T cells from blood. The TCR comes from a man aged 30-40 years in good health. Recombination linked TRBV4-3 to TRBJ2-3, and perhaps TRBD2 as D gene, on 5 matching bases. CDR3 loop: CASSREWVTDTQYF. In nucleotide form, the sequence is TGCGCCAGCAGCCGGGAGTGGGTTACAGATACGCAGTATTTT.